These 26 T cell receptor beta chains were sequenced from one sample in a study of shared clonotypes between healthy human individuals. Measured with immunoSEQ multiplex PCR; TCRdb has only the in-frame clones, and not every one. In the table there are roughly 1.5 million clones, 98% of which are singletons. Sequencing used naive CD4+ T cells sorted from blood. Subset reported: CD45RA+ positively selected. These receptors came from a young man in good health.

This rearrangement joins TRBV5-6 to TRBJ2-7; D unresolved. The CDR3 totals 16 residues. V lost 2 bases and J 4 bases, leaving 19 bases between the germline ends. Germline V gene data show CDR1 as SGHDT and CDR2 as YYEEEE. This CDR3 reads CASSFDGRSRSYEQYF. The CDR3 DNA sequence: TGTGCCAGCAGCTTCGACGGAAGGTCAAGGTCATACGAGCAGTACTTC.

V and J are TRBV4-1 and TRBJ2-1; TRBD2 agrees at 9 bases. V lost 4 bases, J lost 5 bases, and 15 bases stayed unmatched. The CDR3 is made up of 18 amino acids. CDR1 is MGHRA and CDR2 is YSYEKL in the germline V gene. In DNA, the CDR3 is TGCGCCAGCAGCCCGCTCGGCAGCGGGAGGACGGGGCACAATGAGCAGTTCTTC. As protein: CASSPLGSGRTGHNEQFF.

The chain uses TRBV5-1 and TRBJ2-1, with 9 nucleotides matching TRBD2. The germline gives CDR1 SGHRS, CDR2 YFSETQ. This CDR3 has 19 amino acids. With V trimmed by 4 bases and J by 1 base, 15 bases remained unmatched. DNA for the CDR3: TGCGCCAGCAGCACAGCTTTGCGGGAGGGCCGAGGGTCCTACAATGAGCAGTTCTTC. This codes for CASSTALREGRGSYNEQFF.

In regard to this clone: Other DNA sequences within the sample encode an identical CDR3. The genes are TRBV6-5 and TRBJ2-3; weak D call: TRBD1 (6 bases). The CDR3 is 15 amino acids. V lost 2 bases and J 0 bases, leaving 9 bases between the germline ends. Germline lookup yields CDR1 MNHEY and CDR2 SVGAGI. CDR3 sequence: CASSYGGSSTDTQYF. In DNA, the CDR3 is TGTGCCAGCAGTTACGGGGGCAGTAGCACAGATACGCAGTATTTT.

The rearrangement joins TRBV5-7 to TRBJ2-1; a weak D match, TRBD2 (5 bases). TRBV5-7 is flagged as an ORF with uncertain function. V was clipped by 0 bases and J by 3 bases, with 10 bases between them. This CDR3 has 15 residues. The CDR3: CASSLVWRVYNEQFF. The CDR3, as DNA: TGTGCCAGCAGCTTGGTCTGGCGGGTCTACAATGAGCAGTTCTTC.

The chain has TRBV6-5 and TRBJ1-3; no clear D gene. With 5 bases removed from V and 14 bases from J, the gap between germline ends came to 19 bases. CDR1 and CDR2 from the germline V gene are MNHEY and SVGAGI. CDR3 length: 13 residues. For the CDR3, the DNA is TGTGCCAGCAGTATAAGACGAGGTGGGCGCGTATATTTT. Translation: CASSIRRGGRVYF.

A single count supports this clone. The rearrangement links TRBV5-1 to TRBJ2-7, with D possibly matching TRBD1 (5 bases). Germline lookup yields CDR1 SGHRS and CDR2 YFSETQ. The length of the CDR3 is 16 residues. Trimming shortened V by 2 bases and J by 2 bases, and 17 bases separated the two germline ends. The DNA for the CDR3 is TGCGCCAGCAGCTTAACGGGTACAGGCAAAACCTACGAGCAGTACTTC. Its translation is CASSLTGTGKTYEQYF.

The V and J genes are TRBV2 and TRBJ1-3; D not certain. This CDR3 is 13 amino acids long. V was shortened by 6 bases and J by 0 bases, with 6 bases between the two germline ends. CDR1 and CDR2 (germline): SNHLY, FYNNEI. Written as DNA, the CDR3 is TGTGCCAGCAGCCCGCGCTCTGGAAACACCATATATTTT. Its protein product is CASSPRSGNTIYF.

The J gene is TRBJ1-2, the V gene TRBV13; D is unclear. The ends were cut back, 2 bases at V and 4 bases at J, with 14 bases in the middle. The germline V gene has CDR1 PRHDT and CDR2 FYEKMQ (reference sequence). The CDR3 is made up of 15 amino acids. CDR3 in amino acids: CASSLRGNRIYGYTF. For the CDR3, the DNA is TGTGCCAGCAGCTTAAGAGGAAATCGAATCTATGGCTACACCTTC.

The chain has TRBV28 and TRBJ1-3; tentative D call: TRBD1 (6 bases). Trimming removed 5 bases from V and 0 bases from J, with 17 bases in between. CDR1 and CDR2 (germline): MDHEN, SYDVKM. The CDR3 is made up of 17 amino acids. CDR3 sequence (DNA): TGTGCCAGCAGTGCACCCCAGAGGGGGAACTCTGGAAACACCATATATTTT. This translates into CASSAPQRGNSGNTIYF.

The J gene is TRBJ2-2, the V gene TRBV7-3; D call uncertain. Trimming removed 5 bases from V and 11 bases from J, with 12 bases in between. The CDR3 is made up of 12 amino acids. CDR1 and CDR2 (germline): SGHTA, FQGTGA. CDR3 residues: CASSPARGELFF. Here the CDR3 DNA reads TGTGCCAGCAGCCCCGCCCGAGGAGAGCTGTTTTTT.

V usage is TRBV15 and J usage is TRBJ2-1; D gene unclear. V dropped 8 bases and J dropped 4 bases, with 9 bases sitting between them. Germline V gene sequence: CDR1 LNHNV, CDR2 YYDKDF (reference sequence). The CDR3 covers 12 residues. The CDR3: CATAPGYNEQFF. CDR3 DNA: TGTGCCACCGCCCCCGGGTACAATGAGCAGTTCTTC.

This clone appeared once. This sequence joins TRBV4-3 and TRBJ2-7; D call uncertain. Germline V CDR1 and CDR2: LGHNA, YSLEER. The CDR3 spans 15 residues. Trimming shortened V by 1 base and J by 0 bases, and 10 bases separated the two germline ends. The CDR3 sequence is CASSQVSGASYEQYF. For the CDR3, the DNA is TGCGCCAGCAGCCAAGTGTCCGGTGCCTCCTACGAGCAGTACTTC.

V and J are TRBV19 and TRBJ2-3, with unresolved D. The CDR3 loop spans 15 amino acids. Trimming cost V 6 bases and J 2 bases, with 15 bases left between them. Germline values: CDR1 LNHDA, CDR2 SQIVND (reference sequence). CDR3 sequence: CASSPTHSPTDTQYF. CDR3 DNA: TGTGCCAGTAGCCCCACTCATAGCCCCACAGATACGCAGTATTTT.

The chain links TRBV18 to TRBJ1-2, with a possible D match to TRBD1 (5 bases). V dropped 4 bases and J dropped 3 bases, with 15 bases sitting between them. CDR1 and CDR2 from the germline V gene are KGHSH and LQKENI. The CDR3 loop spans 15 amino acids. The CDR3 DNA is TGTGCCAGCTCACATTCCCCAGACAGCGACTATGGCTACACCTTC. The encoded protein is CASSHSPDSDYGYTF.

CDR3 residues: CASSILPSGTYNEQFF. In DNA form, the CDR3 reads TGTGCCAGTAGTATTCTGCCTAGCGGGACCTACAATGAGCAGTTCTTC. This rearrangement joins TRBV19 to TRBJ2-1; 9 bases align to TRBD2. There are 16 residues in the CDR3. Germline V gives CDR1 LNHDA, CDR2 SQIVND (reference sequence). V was clipped by 3 bases and J by 2 bases; unmatched bases: 5.

The gene calls are TRBV5-4 and TRBJ2-7, with 10 bases fitting TRBD2. The germline gives CDR1 SGHNT, CDR2 YYREEE (reference sequence). With 0 bases clipped from V and 2 bases from J, the junction kept 2 bases outside the gene matches. This CDR3 contains 15 residues. CDR3 loop: CASSLVGLAAYEQYF. The CDR3 DNA follows: TGTGCCAGCAGCTTGGTCGGACTAGCGGCCTACGAGCAGTACTTC.

This chain connects TRBV28 to TRBJ2-7; D is unresolved. Trimming cost V 4 bases and J 5 bases, with 9 bases left between them. Germline CDR1 is MDHEN and CDR2 is SYDVKM. This CDR3 comprises 12 residues. CDR3 residues: CASSWKGHEQYF. CDR3 bases: TGTGCCAGCAGTTGGAAGGGCCACGAGCAGTACTTC.

Remarks on this clone: Other DNA sequences in this sample translate to the same CDR3. This chain joins TRBV2 and TRBJ1-5; D is unclear. Trimming removed 3 bases at V and 6 bases at J, with 3 bases between. The CDR3 contains 11 residues. CDR1 is SNHLY, CDR2 FYNNEI, per germline. CDR3 amino acids: CASSDGQPQHF. In DNA, the CDR3 is TGTGCCAGCAGTGACGGTCAGCCCCAGCATTTT.

The chain recombines TRBV5-8 with TRBJ2-3; the match to TRBD1 covers 7 bases. J gave up 1 base and V 3 bases, and 11 bases lay outside the gene matches. In germline, CDR1 is SGHTS, CDR2 YDEGEE. The CDR3 loop spans 17 amino acids. CDR3 bases: TGTGCCAGCAGCTCCCTTGAGGGGGCGCTTGGCACAGATACGCAGTATTTT. Amino acid sequence: CASSSLEGALGTDTQYF. Combining the CDR3 with reference TRBV5-8 and TRBJ2-3 gives the whole variable domain EAGVTQSPTHLIKTRGQQATLRCSPISGHTSVYWYQQALGLGLQFLLWYDEGEERNRGNFPPRFSGRQFPNYSSELNVNALELEDSALYLCASSSLEGALGTDTQYFGPGTRLTVL.

This chain joins TRBV19 and TRBJ2-7; TRBD2 aligns across 9 bases. The trim removed 0 bases at V and 4 bases at J, leaving 4 bases unmatched. This CDR3 region has 15 residues. Germline CDR1 is LNHDA and CDR2 is SQIVND (reference sequence). CDR3: CASSIDAGGPYEQYF. CDR3 nucleotides: TGTGCCAGTAGTATAGACGCGGGAGGGCCTTACGAGCAGTACTTC.

This rearrangement joins TRBV5-4 to TRBJ1-1; D not resolved. V lost 4 bases, J lost 6 bases, and 19 bases lay in between. This CDR3 region has 15 residues. Germline lookup yields CDR1 SGHNT and CDR2 YYREEE (reference sequence). Here the CDR3 reads CASSPEPGMQSEAFF. The DNA of the CDR3 is TGTGCCAGCAGCCCGGAACCGGGGATGCAGTCTGAAGCTTTCTTT.

The chain couples TRBV5-6 to TRBJ2-6, with 9 bases matching TRBD2. Germline lookup yields CDR1 SGHDT and CDR2 YYEEEE. CDR3 length: 19 amino acids. With 1 base clipped from V and 0 bases from J, the junction kept 8 bases outside the gene matches. CDR3 sequence: CASSLSRVSGSSGANVLTF. The CDR3 nucleotides read TGTGCCAGCAGCTTGAGCCGAGTTAGCGGGAGCTCTGGGGCCAACGTCCTGACTTTC.

The chain employs TRBV6-1 and TRBJ2-7; D may be TRBD1 (6 bases). Trimming left V 3 bases short and J 0 bases short, with 15 bases between. Germline CDR1 MNHNS, CDR2 SASEGT. The CDR3 totals 16 residues. The CDR3 is CASSEGQLRGSYEQYF. The DNA of the CDR3 is TGTGCCAGCAGTGAGGGACAACTCCGGGGCTCCTACGAGCAGTACTTC.

In this sample, this clone turned up once. The chain recombines TRBV25-1 with TRBJ2-7; TRBD1 agrees at 9 bases. Trimming cost V 2 bases and J 1 base; bases outside gene matches: 0. The germline V gene has CDR1 MGHDK and CDR2 SYGVNS. The CDR3 extends over 14 amino acids. The CDR3 reads CASSEGTGSYEQYF. The CDR3 DNA reads TGTGCCAGCAGTGAAGGGACAGGGTCCTACGAGCAGTACTTC.

The rearrangement joins TRBV29-1 to TRBJ2-1; no definite D call. The CDR3 spans 12 residues. Germline assignment: CDR1 SQVTM and CDR2 ANQGSEA. With 3 bases removed from V and 3 bases from J, the gap between germline ends came to 6 bases. CDR3 amino acids: CSVDGDYNEQFF. The DNA for the CDR3 is TGCAGCGTTGATGGCGACTACAATGAGCAGTTCTTC.